A single sample is the source of the 23 T cell receptor beta chains below, sequenced in a study of shared clonotypes between healthy human individuals. The data were produced by immunoSEQ multiplex PCR, yet TCRdb's version contains in-frame clones alone and is incomplete. The sample has around 1,100,000 clones, 70% to 80% seen once; the top ten hold more than 0.85%. Sequenced sample: memory CD4+ T cells from PBMCs. The subset was: CD45RA-negative fraction. The receptor source for this set is a man aged 18 to 29 in good health. Some clones in this sample may be carry-over from other donors' samples.

DNA of the CDR3: TGCGCCAGCAGCTTTAGCCCGAGCTCTGGAAACACCATATATTTT. Its translation is CASSFSPSSGNTIYF. V and J are TRBV5-1 and TRBJ1-3; D unresolved. Germline V gene lookup returns CDR1 SGHRS and CDR2 YFSETQ. The CDR3 has 15 residues. V lost 2 bases and J 0 bases, leaving 9 bases between the germline ends.

The chain is built from TRBV7-2 and TRBJ2-1; no definite D call. With 2 bases removed from V and 3 bases from J, the gap between germline ends came to 8 bases. Germline loops: CDR1 SGHTA, CDR2 FQGNSA. The CDR3 contains 14 residues. This CDR3 is CASSLLLGYNEQFF. The CDR3 coding sequence is TGTGCCAGCAGCTTACTCCTAGGCTACAATGAGCAGTTCTTC.

The V call is TRBV7-7, the J call TRBJ2-2; D perhaps matches TRBD2 (5 bases). Trimming cost V 2 bases and J 1 base, with 8 bases left between them. CDR1 SSHAT and CDR2 FNYEAQ come from the germline V gene (reference sequence). The CDR3 runs to 15 residues. CDR3 residues: CASSLSSGNTGELFF. Here the CDR3 DNA reads TGTGCCAGCAGCTTATCCAGCGGGAACACCGGGGAGCTGTTTTTT. The full variable domain, with the rest looked up from reference TRBV7-7 and TRBJ2-2, is GAGVSQSPRYKVTKRGQDVTLRCDPISSHATLYWYQQALGQGPEFLTYFNYEAQPDKSGLPSDRFSAERPEGSISTLTIQRTEQRDSAMYRCASSLSSGNTGELFFGEGSRLTVL.

This clone has more than one count but fewer than ten. The V gene is TRBV10-1, the J gene TRBJ2-7; D ambiguous. Trimming removed 2 bases at V and 4 bases at J, with 12 bases between. CDR3 length: 14 residues. Germline CDR1 reads WNHNN; CDR2 reads SYGVQD (reference sequence). CDR3 nucleotide sequence: TGCGCCAGCAGTGAGGGCAGTAGGCCGTACGAGCAGTACTTC. This sequence encodes CASSEGSRPYEQYF.

Turning to this clone: The same CDR3 arises from other DNA sequences in this sample as well. The chain links TRBV28 to TRBJ2-3; TRBD1 might be the D (6 bases). V lost 5 bases and J lost 6, with 15 bases in between. The CDR3 consists of 14 residues. CDR1 and CDR2 from the germline V gene are MDHEN and SYDVKM. CDR3 in DNA: TGTGCCAGCAGTCAGACAGGTGGAGCCGATACGCAGTATTTT. This gives the protein CASSQTGGADTQYF.

This clone has ten or more counts. The chain recombines TRBV5-5 with TRBJ2-7, with 7 bases that match TRBD2. Germline CDR1 is SGHKS and CDR2 is YYEKEE (reference sequence). The CDR3 loop spans 12 amino acids. The junction had 3 bases not matched to a gene; V was cut back by 2 bases and J by 7 bases. The CDR3 nucleotides are TGTGCCAGCAGCTTCTCCGGGGGGGAGCAGTACTTC. As protein: CASSFSGGEQYF.

This chain connects TRBV11-2 to TRBJ1-2; D call uncertain. CDR1 is SGHAT, CDR2 FQNNGV, per germline. CDR3 length: 15 amino acids. V lost 1 base, J lost 4 bases, and 13 bases lay in between. The CDR3 loop reads CASSLVAPRLYGYTF. CDR3 DNA sequence: TGTGCCAGCAGCTTAGTTGCACCCAGACTCTATGGCTACACCTTC.

CDR3 bases: TGTGCCAGCAGGCGGGGACAGGGAGAGACCCAGTACTTC. Its protein product is CASRRGQGETQYF. V and J are TRBV6-1 and TRBJ2-5; TRBD1 matches at 9 bases. CDR3 length: 13 residues. V shed 6 bases and J 4 bases; nucleotides not matched to a gene: 3. Germline V gene lookup returns CDR1 MNHNS and CDR2 SASEGT.

The chain links TRBV15 to TRBJ2-7; D is ambiguous. The CDR3 runs 13 residues. The V gene lost 1 base and the J gene lost 2 bases, with 6 bases spanning the gap. From germline, CDR1 is LNHNV and CDR2 YYDKDF (reference sequence). The CDR3 here is CATSRVSTYEQYF. Written as DNA, the CDR3 is TGTGCCACCAGCAGAGTTAGTACCTACGAGCAGTACTTC.

The chain combines TRBV5-1 with TRBJ1-4; D is perhaps TRBD1 (5 bases). The CDR3 runs to 16 residues. Germline-derived CDR1 and CDR2 are SGHRS and YFSETQ. Trimming left V 4 bases short and J 0 bases short, with 13 bases between. CDR3 region: CASSTGTATTNEKLFF. The CDR3 bases are TGCGCCAGCAGCACCGGGACGGCGACAACTAATGAAAAACTGTTTTTT.

The chain links TRBV5-1 to TRBJ1-3; 9 bases match TRBD1. The CDR3 is made up of 15 amino acids. The germline V gene encodes CDR1 SGHRS and CDR2 YFSETQ. With 0 bases clipped from V and 3 bases from J, the junction kept 1 base outside the gene matches. The CDR3 spells CASSLVGQGGNTIYF. The DNA of the CDR3 is TGCGCCAGCAGCTTGGTGGGACAGGGTGGAAACACCATATATTTT.

The chain combines TRBV28 with TRBJ1-2, with D uncertain. Germline loops: CDR1 MDHEN, CDR2 SYDVKM. Trimming stripped 6 bases from V and 5 bases from J, with 22 bases between. This CDR3 comprises 16 residues. The CDR3 DNA reads as TGTGCCAGCAGCGCAGCCGGGTGGACGGGAAAGTATGGCTACACCTTC. Protein sequence: CASSAAGWTGKYGYTF.

V usage is TRBV5-1 and J usage is TRBJ2-3; perhaps D is TRBD1 or TRBD2 (5 bases each). V shed 2 bases and J shed 2 bases, with 18 bases lying between them. The CDR3 has 17 amino acids. CDR1 is SGHRS and CDR2 is YFSETQ in the germline V gene. The CDR3 DNA sequence: TGCGCCAGCAGCTTATCAGTCCCGGGGACCACCACAGATACGCAGTATTTT. It specifies CASSLSVPGTTTDTQYF.

The chain uses TRBV15 and TRBJ2-1; 11 nucleotides line up with TRBD2. CDR3 length: 16 amino acids. The germline V gene encodes CDR1 LNHNV and CDR2 YYDKDF (reference sequence). The junction had 10 bases not matched to a gene; V was cut back by 5 bases and J by 7 bases. In DNA form, the CDR3 reads TGTGCCACCAGCGGACCCGGGACTAGCGGAAGAAATGAGCAGTTCTTC. Translation gives CATSGPGTSGRNEQFF.

The chain recombines TRBV28 with TRBJ2-1, with unresolved D. Germline V gene data show CDR1 as MDHEN and CDR2 as SYDVKM. This CDR3 has 17 amino acids. Trimming removed 2 bases from V and 6 bases from J, with 20 bases in between. For the CDR3, the DNA is TGTGCCAGCAGTTTAACCCGCGGTGCGCGGCTCGCCAATGAGCAGTTCTTC. Translation gives CASSLTRGARLANEQFF.

The gene calls are TRBV10-3 and TRBJ2-7; possibly TRBD1 for D (5 bases). Per the germline V gene, CDR1 is ENHRY and CDR2 is SYGVKD. This CDR3 is 14 amino acids long. Trimming shortened V by 3 bases and J by 5 bases, and 14 bases separated the two germline ends. CDR3 sequence reads: CAISERGIGDEQYF. The CDR3 DNA reads TGTGCCATCAGTGAAAGGGGAATAGGGGACGAGCAGTACTTC.

This chain joins TRBV25-1 and TRBJ2-3; no clear D gene. Germline V gene data show CDR1 as MGHDK and CDR2 as SYGVNS. CDR3 length equals 15 residues. Trimming removed 2 bases at V and 3 bases at J, with 12 bases between. CDR3 DNA: TGTGCCAGCAGTGAAGGCATAGGGCCGACAGATACGCAGTATTTT. This translates into CASSEGIGPTDTQYF. Together with reference TRBV25-1 and TRBJ2-3, the CDR3 gives the full variable domain: EADIYQTPRYLVIGTGKKITLECSQTMGHDKMYWYQQDPGMELHLIHYSYGVNSTEKGDLSSESTVSRIRTEHFPLTLESARPSHTSQYLCASSEGIGPTDTQYFGPGTRLTVL.

V usage is TRBV28 and J usage is TRBJ1-5, with D possibly TRBD1 on 5 matching bases. Germline-derived CDR1 and CDR2 are MDHEN and SYDVKM. The CDR3 has 13 residues. The V end lost 9 bases, the J end lost 4 bases, and 13 bases lay between the germline ends. CDR3 region: CASQGTLNQPQHF. In DNA form, the CDR3 reads TGTGCCAGTCAAGGGACCCTTAATCAGCCCCAGCATTTT.

J is TRBJ2-3 and V is TRBV7-8; D gene uncertain. V shed 1 base and J shed 7 bases, with 9 bases lying between them. The CDR3 is made up of 13 amino acids. Germline V lookup: CDR1 SGHVS, CDR2 FQNEAQ. The CDR3 protein is CASSLEVQYTQYF. DNA for the CDR3: TGTGCCAGCAGCTTAGAGGTCCAATATACGCAGTATTTT.

This sequence joins TRBV4-2 and TRBJ1-4; D uncertain. This CDR3 is built from 15 residues. Between the trimmed V and J ends, which lost 1 base and 5 bases, there was a span of 11 bases. Germline-derived CDR1 and CDR2 are LGHNA and YNFKEQ. In DNA form, the CDR3 reads TGTGCCAGCAGCCAAGCCAGGCAAGGGAATGAAAAACTGTTTTTT. It is translated as CASSQARQGNEKLFF.

The rearrangement uses TRBV7-3 and TRBJ1-2, with 12 bases fitting TRBD1. The CDR3 has 16 amino acids. Unmatched junction bases numbered 6, after V lost 5 bases and J lost 2 bases. The germline CDR1 and CDR2 sequences are SGHTA and FQGTGA. The CDR3 spells CASSPGTGGLNYGYTF. The CDR3, as DNA: TGTGCCAGCAGCCCCGGGACAGGGGGCTTAAACTATGGCTACACCTTC.

V gene TRBV5-1 combines with J gene TRBJ2-3, with D perhaps TRBD2 (5 bases). In germline, CDR1 is SGHRS, CDR2 YFSETQ. CDR3 size: 14 residues. Trimming removed 3 bases at V and 2 bases at J, with 10 bases between. The CDR3: CASSWERITDTQYF. The CDR3 nucleotides are TGCGCCAGCAGCTGGGAGCGTATCACAGATACGCAGTATTTT.

This sequence joins TRBV4-1 and TRBJ2-5, with 7 bases identical to TRBD1. The CDR3 length is 14 residues. Germline trimming cut 3 bases from V and 7 bases from J; bases unmatched to any gene: 8. CDR1 and CDR2 (germline): MGHRA, YSYEKL. The CDR3 reads CASSQATGAGTQYF. As DNA, the CDR3 is TGCGCCAGCAGCCAGGCCACAGGGGCCGGGACCCAGTACTTC.